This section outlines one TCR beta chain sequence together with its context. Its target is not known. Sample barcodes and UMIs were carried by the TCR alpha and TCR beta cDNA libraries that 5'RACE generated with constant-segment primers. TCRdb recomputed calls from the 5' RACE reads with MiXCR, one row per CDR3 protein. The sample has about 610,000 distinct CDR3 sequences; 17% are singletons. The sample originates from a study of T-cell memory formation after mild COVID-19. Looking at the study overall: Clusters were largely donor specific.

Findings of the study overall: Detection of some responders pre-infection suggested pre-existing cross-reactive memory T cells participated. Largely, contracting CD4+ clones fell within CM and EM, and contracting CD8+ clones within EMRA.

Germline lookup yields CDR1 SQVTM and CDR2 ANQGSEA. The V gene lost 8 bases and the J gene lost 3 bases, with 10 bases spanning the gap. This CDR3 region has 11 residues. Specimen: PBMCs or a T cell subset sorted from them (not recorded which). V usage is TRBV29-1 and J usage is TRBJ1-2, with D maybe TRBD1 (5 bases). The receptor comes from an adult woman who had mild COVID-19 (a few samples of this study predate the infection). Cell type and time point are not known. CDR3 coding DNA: TGCAGCCTCGGGACGGACTATGGCTACACCTTC. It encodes CSLGTDYGYTF.